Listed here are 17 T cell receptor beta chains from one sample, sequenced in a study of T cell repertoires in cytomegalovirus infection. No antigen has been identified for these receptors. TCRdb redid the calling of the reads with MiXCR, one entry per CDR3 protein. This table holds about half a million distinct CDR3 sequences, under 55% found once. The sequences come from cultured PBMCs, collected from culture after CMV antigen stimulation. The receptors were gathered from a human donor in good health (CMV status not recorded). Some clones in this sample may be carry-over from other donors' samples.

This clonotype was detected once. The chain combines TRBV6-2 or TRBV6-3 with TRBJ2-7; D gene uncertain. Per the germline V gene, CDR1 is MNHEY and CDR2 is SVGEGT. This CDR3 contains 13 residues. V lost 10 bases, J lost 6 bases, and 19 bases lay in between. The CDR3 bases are TGTGCCACCGGATCTGGGGTCCCCTTCGAGCAGTACTTC. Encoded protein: CATGSGVPFEQYF.

The CDR3 sequence is CASSSGVAGHNEQFF. CDR3 coding DNA: TGTGCCAGCAGCTCAGGGGTAGCGGGGCACAATGAGCAGTTCTTC. The chain employs TRBV6-1 and TRBJ2-1; 8 positions agree with TRBD2. Germline values: CDR1 MNHNS, CDR2 SASEGT. The V gene end was trimmed by 6 bases and the J gene end by 5 bases; junction bases not matched to a gene: 9. The CDR3 extends over 15 amino acids.

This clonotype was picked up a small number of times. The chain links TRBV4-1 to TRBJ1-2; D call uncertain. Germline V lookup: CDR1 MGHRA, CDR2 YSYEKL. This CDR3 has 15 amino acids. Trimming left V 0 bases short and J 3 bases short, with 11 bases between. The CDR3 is CASSQDPYGDYGYTF. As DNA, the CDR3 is TGCGCCAGCAGCCAAGATCCGTATGGGGACTATGGCTACACCTTC.

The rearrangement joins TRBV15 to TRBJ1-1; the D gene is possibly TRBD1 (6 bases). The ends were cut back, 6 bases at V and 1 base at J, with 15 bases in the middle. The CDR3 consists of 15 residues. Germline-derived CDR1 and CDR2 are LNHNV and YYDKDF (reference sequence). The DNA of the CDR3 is TGTGCCACCAGTCCGGGACACCGGGGGAACACTGAAGCTTTCTTT. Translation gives CATSPGHRGNTEAFF.

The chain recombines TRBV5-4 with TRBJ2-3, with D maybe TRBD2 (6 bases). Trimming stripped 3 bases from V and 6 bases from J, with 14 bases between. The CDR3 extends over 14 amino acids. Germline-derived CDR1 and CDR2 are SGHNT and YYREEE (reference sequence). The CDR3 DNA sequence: TGTGCCAGCAGCTCGGGGGAGTTATCCGATACGCAGTATTTT. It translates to CASSSGELSDTQYF.

This CDR3 is CSYRSSYNEQFF. DNA of the CDR3: TGCAGCTACCGTAGCTCCTACAATGAGCAGTTCTTC. V gene TRBV29-1 combines with J gene TRBJ2-1; D is unresolved. The germline gives CDR1 SQVTM, CDR2 ANQGSEA. This CDR3 region has 12 residues. V dropped 8 bases and J dropped 0 bases, with 8 bases sitting between them.

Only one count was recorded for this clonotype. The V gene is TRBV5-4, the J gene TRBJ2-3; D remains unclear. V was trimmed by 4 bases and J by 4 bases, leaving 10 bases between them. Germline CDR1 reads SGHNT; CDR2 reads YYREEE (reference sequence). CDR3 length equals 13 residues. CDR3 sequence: CASSRSDADTQYF. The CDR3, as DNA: TGTGCCAGCAGCCGAAGCGATGCAGATACGCAGTATTTT.

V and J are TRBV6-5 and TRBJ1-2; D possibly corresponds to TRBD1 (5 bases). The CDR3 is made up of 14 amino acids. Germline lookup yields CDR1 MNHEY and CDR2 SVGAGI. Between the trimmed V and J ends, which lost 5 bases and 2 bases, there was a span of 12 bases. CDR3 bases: TGTGCCAGCAGTCCGCAGGGTTTAAACTATGGCTACACCTTC. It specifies CASSPQGLNYGYTF.

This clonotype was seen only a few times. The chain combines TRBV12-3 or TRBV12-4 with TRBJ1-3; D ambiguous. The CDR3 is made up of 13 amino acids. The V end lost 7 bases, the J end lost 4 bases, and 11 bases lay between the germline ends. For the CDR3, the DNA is TGTGCCAGCAACGAGTACGGGGGAAACACCATATATTTT. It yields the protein CASNEYGGNTIYF.

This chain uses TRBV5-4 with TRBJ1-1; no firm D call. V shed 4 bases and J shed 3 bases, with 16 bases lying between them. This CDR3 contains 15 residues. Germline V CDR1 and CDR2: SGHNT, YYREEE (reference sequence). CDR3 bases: TGTGCCAGCAGCCCCGGGCCTGCTTCGGACACTGAAGCTTTCTTT. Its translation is CASSPGPASDTEAFF.

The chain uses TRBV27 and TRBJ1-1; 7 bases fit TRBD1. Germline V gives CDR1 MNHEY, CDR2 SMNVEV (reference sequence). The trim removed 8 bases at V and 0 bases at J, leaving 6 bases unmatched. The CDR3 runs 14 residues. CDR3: CASFAGTVNTEAFF. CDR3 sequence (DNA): TGTGCCAGCTTCGCCGGGACAGTGAACACTGAAGCTTTCTTT.

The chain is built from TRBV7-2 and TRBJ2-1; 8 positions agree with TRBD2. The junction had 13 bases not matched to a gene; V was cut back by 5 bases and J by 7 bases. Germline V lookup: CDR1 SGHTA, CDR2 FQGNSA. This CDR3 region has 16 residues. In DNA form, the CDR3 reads TGTGCCAGCAGCCCACGACCGGGGGGGGGGTCGAATGAGCAGTTCTTC. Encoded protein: CASSPRPGGGSNEQFF.

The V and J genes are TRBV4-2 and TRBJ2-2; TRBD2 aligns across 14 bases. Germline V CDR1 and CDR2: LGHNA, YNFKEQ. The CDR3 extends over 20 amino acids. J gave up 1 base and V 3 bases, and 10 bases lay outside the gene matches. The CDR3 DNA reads TGTGCCAGCAGCCATGGACCCGGACTAGCGGGAGGACGGAACACCGGGGAGCTGTTTTTT. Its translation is CASSHGPGLAGGRNTGELFF.

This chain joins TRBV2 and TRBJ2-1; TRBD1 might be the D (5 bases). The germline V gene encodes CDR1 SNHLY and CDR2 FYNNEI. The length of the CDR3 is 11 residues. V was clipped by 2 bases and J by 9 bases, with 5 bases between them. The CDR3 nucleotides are TGTGCCAGCAGTGAAAGGGGTGAGCAGTTCTTC. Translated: CASSERGEQFF.

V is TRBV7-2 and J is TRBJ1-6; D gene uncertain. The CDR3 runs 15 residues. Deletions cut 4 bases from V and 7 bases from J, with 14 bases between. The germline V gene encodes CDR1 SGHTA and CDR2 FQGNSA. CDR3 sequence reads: CASSSVGISNSPLHF. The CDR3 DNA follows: TGTGCCAGCAGCTCCGTGGGAATTTCAAATTCACCCCTCCACTTT. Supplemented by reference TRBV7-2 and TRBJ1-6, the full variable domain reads GAGVSQSPSNKVTEKGKDVELRCDPISGHTALYWYRQSLGQGLEFLIYFQGNSAPDKSGLPSDRFSAERTGGSVSTLTIQRTQQEDSAVYLCASSSVGISNSPLHFGNGTRLTVT.

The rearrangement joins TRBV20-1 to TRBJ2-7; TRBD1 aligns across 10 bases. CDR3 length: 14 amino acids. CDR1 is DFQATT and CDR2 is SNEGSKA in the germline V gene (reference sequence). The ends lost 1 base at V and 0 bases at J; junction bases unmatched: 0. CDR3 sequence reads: CSARGTGGSYEQYF. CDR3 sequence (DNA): TGCAGTGCTAGAGGGACAGGGGGCTCCTACGAGCAGTACTTC.

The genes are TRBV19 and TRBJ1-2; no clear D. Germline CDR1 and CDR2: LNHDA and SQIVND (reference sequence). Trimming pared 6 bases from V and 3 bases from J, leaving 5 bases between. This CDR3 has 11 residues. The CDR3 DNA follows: TGTGCCAGTAGATGGGACTATGGCTACACCTTC. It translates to CASRWDYGYTF.